Following are 12 T cell receptor beta chains from one sample sequenced in a study of breast tumors, draining lymph nodes, adjacent tissues. One entry per CDR3 protein results from TCRdb running MiXCR on the multiplex PCR reads. The data hold some 230,000 distinct CDR3 sequences, with less than 40% observed a single time. The lymph nodes were axillary draining lymph nodes from breast cancer patients. Sequenced: axillary lymph node tissue. These TCRs come from a female donor with breast cancer. Some clones in this sample may be carry-over from other donors' samples.

This clonotype has just a few counts. V and J are TRBV28 and TRBJ1-2; no clear D gene. V lost 5 bases to trimming and J lost 4 bases, with 14 bases between them. The germline gives CDR1 MDHEN, CDR2 SYDVKM. The CDR3 consists of 14 residues. For the CDR3, the DNA is TGTGCCAGCAGTATCGCAGGTTCCGGCTATGGCTACACCTTC. This encodes CASSIAGSGYGYTF.

This clonotype turned up a few times. The chain couples TRBV30 to TRBJ2-1, with TRBD2 matching over 10 bases. This CDR3 has 13 amino acids. In germline, CDR1 is GTSNPN, CDR2 SVGIG (reference sequence). V was pared by 8 bases and J by 9 bases, with 10 bases of the junction left unmatched. CDR3 nucleotide sequence: TGTGCCCTGGCAGCGGGAGGGCCCGGTGAGCAGTTCTTC. It translates to CALAAGGPGEQFF.

The sample holds many counts of this clonotype. The chain employs TRBV29-1 and TRBJ2-3; D tentatively reads TRBD1 or TRBD2 (5 bases each). Germline values: CDR1 SQVTM, CDR2 ANQGSEA. V dropped 7 bases and J dropped 4 bases, with 15 bases sitting between them. The CDR3 has 13 residues. The CDR3 reads CSDAGSGADTQYF. The CDR3 DNA reads TGCAGCGATGCAGGGTCCGGGGCAGATACGCAGTATTTT.

The V call is TRBV7-2, the J call TRBJ1-1; maybe TRBD1 (6 bases). This CDR3 region has 13 residues. The ends were cut back, 4 bases at V and 8 bases at J, with 14 bases in the middle. Germline-derived CDR1 and CDR2 are SGHTA and FQGNSA. The CDR3 DNA follows: TGTGCCAGCAGCTCCCAACAGGGCGGAGAAGCTTTCTTT. The encoded protein is CASSSQQGGEAFF.

This clonotype was found many times. The J gene is TRBJ2-7, the V gene TRBV7-9; D is ambiguous. This CDR3 spans 12 amino acids. Trimming cost V 3 bases and J 2 bases, with 5 bases left between them. CDR1 is SEHNR and CDR2 is FQNEAQ in the germline V gene (reference sequence). CDR3 sequence: CASSLSTYEQYF. CDR3 sequence (DNA): TGTGCCAGCAGCTTGTCGACCTACGAGCAGTACTTC. Combining the CDR3 with reference TRBV7-9 and TRBJ2-7 gives the whole variable domain DTGVSQNPRHKITKRGQNVTFRCDPISEHNRLYWYRQTLGQGPEFLTYFQNEAQLEKSRLLSDRFSAERPKGSFSTLEIQRTEQGDSAMYLCASSLSTYEQYFGPGTRLTVT.

The CDR3 nucleotides are TGTGCCAGCAGCAGACTAGCGGGGGGGCAATCACCCCTCCACTTT. It codes for CASSRLAGGQSPLHF. V gene TRBV5-6 combines with J gene TRBJ1-6; D is perhaps TRBD1 (6 bases). Germline assignment: CDR1 SGHDT and CDR2 YYEEEE. V was pared by 4 bases and J by 10 bases, with 18 bases between. The CDR3 has 15 residues.

This clonotype was detected only a few times. This chain uses TRBV7-2 with TRBJ2-1; tentatively, D is TRBD1 (6 bases). Trimming removed 4 bases at V and 6 bases at J, with 16 bases between. CDR1 and CDR2 from the germline V gene are SGHTA and FQGNSA. The CDR3 runs to 15 residues. CDR3 sequence: CASSSRQVRGNEQFF. CDR3 sequence (DNA): TGTGCCAGCAGCTCCCGACAGGTACGAGGCAATGAGCAGTTCTTC.

The chain recombines TRBV7-2 with TRBJ1-5, with 9 bases fitting TRBD1. The CDR3 is 15 residues long. The junction had 6 bases not matched to a gene; V was cut back by 7 bases and J by 2 bases. From germline, CDR1 is SGHTA and CDR2 FQGNSA. The CDR3 loop is CASNPTGGGNQPQHF. DNA of the CDR3: TGTGCCAGCAACCCGACAGGGGGGGGCAATCAGCCCCAGCATTTT. Filled out from reference TRBV7-2 and TRBJ1-5, the complete variable domain reads GAGVSQSPSNKVTEKGKDVELRCDPISGHTALYWYRQSLGQGLEFLIYFQGNSAPDKSGLPSDRFSAERTGGSVSTLTIQRTQQEDSAVYLCASNPTGGGNQPQHFGDGTRLSIL.

This clonotype was seen many times. V and J are TRBV11-2 and TRBJ2-5, with TRBD1 matching over 9 bases. J was trimmed by 5 bases and V by 5 bases; bases with no gene match: 9. The CDR3 has 15 residues. Looked up from germline, CDR1 is SGHAT and CDR2 is FQNNGV. CDR3 sequence reads: CASSVTGGRAETQYF. In nucleotides, the CDR3 is TGTGCCAGCAGCGTCACAGGGGGCAGGGCGGAGACCCAGTACTTC.

This clonotype was picked up many times. The V and J genes are TRBV20-1 and TRBJ1-2; D perhaps matches TRBD1 (6 bases). Germline V gene sequence: CDR1 DFQATT, CDR2 SNEGSKA (reference sequence). Trimming shortened V by 6 bases and J by 2 bases, and 22 bases separated the two germline ends. The CDR3 sequence is 16 residues long. CDR3 in DNA: TGCAGTGCCTTGGGGTCCGGGGACACCCGAAACTATGGCTACACCTTC. Its protein product is CSALGSGDTRNYGYTF.

This clonotype has more than one count but fewer than ten. A clone one base away is much larger, so this may be a read error. The chain employs TRBV5-1 and TRBJ2-1, with D possibly called TRBD1 or TRBD2 (6 bases each). The CDR3 length is 13 residues. Between the trimmed V and J ends, which lost 4 bases and 13 bases, there was a span of 18 bases. In germline, CDR1 is SGHRS, CDR2 YFSETQ. CDR3 sequence: CASSPQQGGDQFF. DNA of the CDR3: TGCGCCAGCAGCCCCCAACAGGGAGGAGACCAGTTCTTC.

This clonotype was counted many times. The chain links TRBV12-3 or TRBV12-4 to TRBJ2-1; TRBD1 might be the D (6 bases). V lost 5 bases, J lost 0 bases, and 8 bases lay in between. The CDR3 length is 14 residues. Here the CDR3 DNA reads TGTGCCAGCAGTACAGGGTCCTCCTACAATGAGCAGTTCTTC. Protein: CASSTGSSYNEQFF.